This T cell receptor (beta chain) was recovered during a study of blood T cells in healthy people across ages. The CDR3 loop spans 15 amino acids. Trimming cost V 0 bases and J 0 bases, with 10 bases left between them. CDR1 and CDR2 (germline): SGHRS, YFSETQ. PCR was performed a second time for roughly 7 to 12 cycles using a sample-barcoded 5' primer and a J-beta primer mix. In TCRdb, the 5' RACE reads were re-called with MiXCR into one record per CDR3 protein. The sample shows around 800,000 distinct CDR3 sequences, approximately 59% of them seen only once. Each sample yielded at least 6 micrograms of PBMC total RNA.

Material: blood. V gene TRBV5-1 combines with J gene TRBJ2-7, with D possibly being TRBD1 (5 bases). The source is a man in his thirties or forties in good health. CDR3 residues: CASSLGSDSSYEQYF. CDR3 coding DNA: TGCGCCAGCAGCTTGGGATCAGACAGCTCCTACGAGCAGTACTTC.